This T cell receptor beta chain was captured by sequencing in a study of cytomegalovirus exposure and HLA in healthy donors. Amplification used 60 Vbeta primers and 13 Jbeta primers. In the original analysis: Around 10 million of the about 80 million unique TCR beta chains counted in a later analysis were shared. Method: immunoSEQ multiplex PCR; TCRdb's copy keeps in-frame clones and lacks some. From that table come the V and J calls and clone size; the DNA was used to work out D and trimming. The table includes more than 95,000 clones, more than 75% detected once. Study outcomes and limitations: The authors reported that TCR beta sequences could predict HLA-A and HLA-B alleles. These predictions were accurate for most subjects in the first cohort. Associated with cytomegalovirus, according to the listing, were 150 to 200 TCR beta chains. TRBV6-2, TRBV6-3 and other indistinguishable V segments were excluded.

There are 16 residues in the CDR3. Germline CDR1 and CDR2: SQVTM and ANQGSEA. The J segment lost 3 bases and the V segment lost 3 bases, leaving 13 bases of the junction unmatched. As for this clone: No antigen is known for it.

The sample taken for sequencing was PBMCs. The receptor comes from a man aged 25-45 years in good health and CMV-seropositive. The chain joins TRBV29-1 to TRBJ2-7; 8 positions agree with TRBD2. DNA for the CDR3: TGCAGCGTTGATGGGCGGGAGGCCGGGCCCAACTACGAGCAGTACTTC. Translation: CSVDGREAGPNYEQYF.